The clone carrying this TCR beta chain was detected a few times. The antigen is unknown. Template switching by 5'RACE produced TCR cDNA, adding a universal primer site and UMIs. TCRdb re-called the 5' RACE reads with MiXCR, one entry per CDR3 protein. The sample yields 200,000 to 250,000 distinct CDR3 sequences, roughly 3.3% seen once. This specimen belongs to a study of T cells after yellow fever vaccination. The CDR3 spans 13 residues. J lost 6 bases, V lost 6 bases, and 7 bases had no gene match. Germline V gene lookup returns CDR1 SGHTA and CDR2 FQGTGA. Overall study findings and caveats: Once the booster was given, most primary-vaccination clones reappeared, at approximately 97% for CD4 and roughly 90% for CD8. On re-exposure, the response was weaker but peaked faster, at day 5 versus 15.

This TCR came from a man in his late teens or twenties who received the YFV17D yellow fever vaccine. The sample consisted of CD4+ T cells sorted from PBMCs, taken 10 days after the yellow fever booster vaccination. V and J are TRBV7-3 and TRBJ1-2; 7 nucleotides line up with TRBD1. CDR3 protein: CASRPTGAHGYTF. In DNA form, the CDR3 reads TGTGCCAGCAGACCTACAGGGGCTCATGGCTACACCTTC. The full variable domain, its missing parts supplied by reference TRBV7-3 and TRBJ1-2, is GAGVSQTPSNKVTEKGKYVELRCDPISGHTALYWYRQSLGQGPEFLIYFQGTGAADDSGLPNDRFFAVRPEGSVSTLKIQRTERGDSAVYLCASRPTGAHGYTFGSGTRLTVV.